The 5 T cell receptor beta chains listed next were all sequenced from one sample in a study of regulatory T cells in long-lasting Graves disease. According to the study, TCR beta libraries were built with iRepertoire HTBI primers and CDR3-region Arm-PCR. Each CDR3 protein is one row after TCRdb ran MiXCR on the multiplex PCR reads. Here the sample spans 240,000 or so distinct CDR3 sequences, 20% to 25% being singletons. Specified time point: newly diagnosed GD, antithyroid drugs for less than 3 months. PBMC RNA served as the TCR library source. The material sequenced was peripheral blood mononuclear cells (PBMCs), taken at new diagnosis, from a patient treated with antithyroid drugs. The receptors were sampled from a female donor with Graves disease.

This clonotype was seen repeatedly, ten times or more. CDR3 nucleotides: TGCGCCAGCAGCTTGGTCGGCACCGGGAGCTCCTACGAGCAGTACTTC. Protein product: CASSLVGTGSSYEQYF. This sequence joins TRBV5-1 and TRBJ2-7, with D possibly matching TRBD2 (6 bases). V gave up 0 bases and J gave up 0 bases, with 13 bases separating them. The germline V gene has CDR1 SGHRS and CDR2 YFSETQ. CDR3 length: 16 amino acids.

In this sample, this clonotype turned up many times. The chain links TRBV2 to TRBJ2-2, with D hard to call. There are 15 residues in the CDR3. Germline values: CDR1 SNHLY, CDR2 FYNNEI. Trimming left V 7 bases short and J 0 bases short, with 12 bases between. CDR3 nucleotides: TGTGCCAGCACCGCTCAGTCGGCGAACACCGGGGAGCTGTTTTTT. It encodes CASTAQSANTGELFF.

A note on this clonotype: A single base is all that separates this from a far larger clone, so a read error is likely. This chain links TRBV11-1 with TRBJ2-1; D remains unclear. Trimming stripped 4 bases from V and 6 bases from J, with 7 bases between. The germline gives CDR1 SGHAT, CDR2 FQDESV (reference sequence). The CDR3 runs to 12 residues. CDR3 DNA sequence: TGTGCCAGCAGCTCAGTAGTCAATGAGCAGTTCTTC. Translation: CASSSVVNEQFF.

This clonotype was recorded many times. The CDR3 DNA sequence: TGTGCCACCAGCAGGGGACAGGGGAGCTCCTACAATGAGCAGTTCTTC. Its protein is CATSRGQGSSYNEQFF. The chain combines TRBV15 with TRBJ2-1, with 10 bases identical to TRBD1. Trimming cost V 3 bases and J 0 bases; bases outside gene matches: 2. Germline assignment: CDR1 LNHNV and CDR2 YYDKDF (reference sequence). CDR3 size: 16 residues.

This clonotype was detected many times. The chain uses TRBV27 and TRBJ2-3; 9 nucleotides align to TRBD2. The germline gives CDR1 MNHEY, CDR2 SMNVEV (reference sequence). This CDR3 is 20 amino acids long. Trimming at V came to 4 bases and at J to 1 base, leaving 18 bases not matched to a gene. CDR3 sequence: CASSSGRILSGSRRTDTQYF. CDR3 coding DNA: TGTGCCAGCAGTTCGGGCAGGATTCTTAGCGGGAGCCGTCGCACAGATACGCAGTATTTT.